These 19 T cell receptor beta chains were sequenced from one sample in a study of T cells after yellow fever vaccination. TCRdb re-derived calls from the 5' RACE reads in MiXCR, one entry per CDR3 protein. The sample consists of about 31,000 distinct CDR3 sequences, 8% to 11% of them appearing once. Sequencing used PBMCs, either bulk or a sorted T-cell subset (CD4+, CD8+, memory, or dextramer-sorted; not recorded which), obtained around 14 days after the first yellow fever vaccination. These TCRs come from a young man who received the YFV17D yellow fever vaccine.

This clonotype has ten or more counts. The rearrangement uses TRBV29-1 and TRBJ2-5; perhaps D is TRBD1 or TRBD2 (5 bases each). Trimming stripped 6 bases from V and 5 bases from J, with 19 bases between. The CDR3 runs 14 residues. Germline CDR1 reads SQVTM; CDR2 reads ANQGSEA. CDR3 DNA: TGCAGCGTCGACTTCCCCTCCAGGGAGGAGACCCAGTACTTC. It yields the protein CSVDFPSREETQYF.

Ten or more counts support this clonotype. This chain links TRBV5-1 with TRBJ2-2; possibly TRBD2 for D (5 bases). The CDR3 runs to 15 residues. The V gene lost 1 base and the J gene lost 5 bases, with 12 bases spanning the gap. Germline CDR1 and CDR2: SGHRS and YFSETQ. The CDR3 sequence is CASSLLEGTTGELFF. In DNA, the CDR3 is TGCGCCAGCAGCTTGTTAGAGGGAACAACCGGGGAGCTGTTTTTT.

This clonotype was detected many times. This chain links TRBV7-9 with TRBJ1-1; TRBD1 matches at 7 bases. Germline V gene sequence: CDR1 SEHNR, CDR2 FQNEAQ (reference sequence). The junction had 10 bases not matched to a gene; V was cut back by 6 bases and J by 3 bases. The length of the CDR3 is 15 residues. CDR3 coding DNA: TGTGCCAGCAGTAATGAGGGGGCAAGGGACACTGAAGCTTTCTTT. Residues: CASSNEGARDTEAFF.

This clonotype was found many times. This chain uses TRBV7-2 with TRBJ1-1, with no clear D. Per germline, CDR1 SGHTA and CDR2 FQGNSA. The length of the CDR3 is 12 residues. The ends were cut back, 6 bases at V and 5 bases at J, with 10 bases in the middle. In DNA form, the CDR3 reads TGTGCCAGCAGGTTAATGGGGACTGAAGCTTTCTTT. The encoded protein is CASRLMGTEAFF.

This chain links TRBV4-1 with TRBJ2-7; no clear D. This CDR3 has 13 residues. Germline V gene lookup returns CDR1 MGHRA and CDR2 YSYEKL. Trimming pared 0 bases from V and 3 bases from J, leaving 6 bases between. CDR3 sequence reads: CASSQEASYEQYV. CDR3 in DNA: TGCGCCAGCAGCCAAGAGGCCAGCTACGAGCAGTACGTC.

With respect to this clonotype: It may be a read error: a sequence one base away is much more abundant. The chain is built from TRBV15 and TRBJ2-5, with D uncertain. Germline assignment: CDR1 LNHNV and CDR2 YYDKDF (reference sequence). The CDR3 has 15 amino acids. The CDR3 DNA is TGTGCCACCAGCAGAGATCCGTTACCTCAAGAGACCAAGTACTTC. The encoded protein is CATSRDPLPQETKYF.

This clonotype has ten or more counts. V gene TRBV20-1 combines with J gene TRBJ1-5; the D is unclear. Looked up from germline, CDR1 is DFQATT and CDR2 is SNEGSKA (reference sequence). V lost 2 bases and J 5 bases, leaving 13 bases between the germline ends. The CDR3 has 14 amino acids. CDR3 amino acids: CSARSFGSHQPQHF. CDR3 sequence (DNA): TGCAGTGCTAGAAGCTTTGGATCCCATCAGCCCCAGCATTTT.

This clonotype came up many times. This CDR3 is CASKGPASYEQYF. CDR3 sequence (DNA): TGTGCCAGCAAAGGACCGGCGTCCTACGAGCAGTACTTC. This chain uses TRBV27 with TRBJ2-7; D not certain. The CDR3 has 13 residues. The germline CDR1 and CDR2 sequences are MNHEY and SMNVEV (reference sequence). Trimming shortened V by 7 bases and J by 1 base, and 11 bases separated the two germline ends.

The rearrangement joins TRBV20-1 to TRBJ2-1; 9 bases fit TRBD1. The CDR3 covers 15 residues. V was pared by 2 bases and J by 4 bases, with 6 bases of the junction left unmatched. Germline V gene lookup returns CDR1 DFQATT and CDR2 SNEGSKA (reference sequence). CDR3 region: CSARFSGQGYNEQFF. The CDR3 DNA follows: TGCAGTGCTAGATTTTCGGGACAGGGTTACAATGAGCAGTTCTTC.

In its sample, this clonotype was seen many times. The chain is built from TRBV6-2 or TRBV6-3 and TRBJ2-3; the match to TRBD1 covers 7 bases. The CDR3 is made up of 16 amino acids. Germline-derived CDR1 and CDR2 are MNHEY and SVGEGT. V trimming: 6 bases; J trimming: 5 bases; junction bases outside the gene matches: 14. The CDR3 nucleotides are TGTGCCAGCAGACTACCCGGGACAGCCAACAGAGATACGCAGTATTTT. Translation: CASRLPGTANRDTQYF.

The table lists this clonotype with many counts. At one boundary the junction diverges from the germline segment, which might be a read error. The chain couples TRBV24-1 to TRBJ1-6; D gene ambiguous. The CDR3 totals 14 residues. Germline CDR1 KGHDR, CDR2 SFDVKD. The CDR3 is CATSDYPAGSPLHF. Written as DNA, the CDR3 is TGTGCCACCAGCGATTACCCGGCCGGATCACCCCTCCACTTT.

This clonotype was recorded at least ten times. The chain joins TRBV30 to TRBJ1-5; maybe TRBD1 (5 bases). CDR1 and CDR2 from the germline V gene are GTSNPN and SVGIG (reference sequence). V lost 2 bases and J lost 9, with 17 bases in between. The CDR3 length is 14 residues. Here the CDR3 reads CAWSLGTGARPQHF. The CDR3 DNA follows: TGTGCCTGGAGTTTAGGGACTGGGGCACGGCCCCAGCATTTT. The full variable domain, with the rest looked up from reference TRBV30 and TRBJ1-5, is SQTIHQWPATLVQPVGSPLSLECTVEGTSNPNLYWYRQAAGRGLQLLFYSVGIGQISSEVPQNLSASRPQDRQFILSSKKLLLSDSGFYLCAWSLGTGARPQHFGDGTRLSIL.

The chain couples TRBV6-4 to TRBJ2-1; 14 nucleotides line up with TRBD2. With 6 bases clipped from V and 0 bases from J, the junction kept 13 bases outside the gene matches. Germline V gene data show CDR1 as MRHNA and CDR2 as SNTAGT. This CDR3 is 20 amino acids long. CDR3 loop: CASRDPRTSGGQSSYNEQFF. Here the CDR3 DNA reads TGTGCCAGCAGGGACCCGCGGACTAGCGGGGGGCAGAGCTCCTACAATGAGCAGTTCTTC.

The table lists this clonotype with many counts. This chain uses TRBV6-4 with TRBJ2-3; TRBD2 aligns across 12 bases. The junction had 0 bases not matched to a gene; V was cut back by 4 bases and J by 1 base. The CDR3 contains 15 residues. Germline V CDR1 and CDR2: MRHNA, SNTAGT. The CDR3 DNA is TGTGCCAGCAGTGGGACTAGCGGGGGCACAGATACGCAGTATTTT. Translated: CASSGTSGGTDTQYF.

This clonotype was observed many times. This chain uses TRBV5-1 with TRBJ1-2; D remains unclear. Trimming cost V 4 bases and J 6 bases, with 13 bases left between them. Looked up from germline, CDR1 is SGHRS and CDR2 is YFSETQ. CDR3 length: 13 residues. The CDR3 is CASSPEGNDGYTF. The CDR3 DNA is TGCGCCAGCAGCCCCGAAGGGAACGATGGCTACACCTTC.

This clonotype showed up many times. This chain connects TRBV7-6 to TRBJ2-3, with D possibly called TRBD1 or TRBD2 (5 bases each). The germline V and J ends were trimmed by 0 bases and 4 bases, with 8 bases remaining between them. This CDR3 is 14 amino acids long. Germline V gene lookup returns CDR1 SGHVS and CDR2 FNYEAQ. CDR3 nucleotide sequence: TGTGCCAGCAGCTTAGCAACGGGACCAGATACGCAGTATTTT. Translated: CASSLATGPDTQYF.

This clonotype was detected many times. The chain joins TRBV6-2 or TRBV6-3 to TRBJ2-2; D is unclear. V dropped 0 bases and J dropped 11 bases, with 10 bases sitting between them. CDR1 is MNHEY and CDR2 is SVGEGT in the germline V gene. The CDR3 extends over 13 amino acids. The CDR3 sequence: CASSYSIFFELFF. The CDR3 DNA reads as TGTGCCAGCAGTTACTCGATCTTCTTTGAGCTGTTTTTT.

The table lists this clonotype with many counts. The chain joins TRBV5-7 to TRBJ1-5; D unresolved. TRBV5-7 is sorted into the ORF group, with uncertain function. Deletions cut 1 base from V and 0 bases from J, with 8 bases between. The CDR3 extends over 15 amino acids. As DNA, the CDR3 is TGTGCCAGCAGCTTGAAGGCCTATAGCAATCAGCCCCAGCATTTT. It translates to CASSLKAYSNQPQHF.

This clonotype has at least ten counts. The chain couples TRBV5-6 to TRBJ2-1; TRBD1 is a possible D gene (6 bases). Trimming took 4 bases from V and 10 from J, leaving 12 bases between them. Germline CDR1 is SGHDT and CDR2 is YYEEEE. The CDR3 has 12 residues. The CDR3 DNA reads as TGTGCCAGCAGCCCCACAGGGATGGAGCAGTTCTTC. Encoded protein: CASSPTGMEQFF.